Each of the 10 T cell receptor beta chains below was sequenced from the same sample in a study of shared clonotypes between healthy human individuals. Some clones are missing from TCRdb's copy, which holds only in-frame ones; the method was immunoSEQ multiplex PCR. This table has roughly 2.6 million clones, about 92% appearing once. The sample consisted of naive CD4+ T cells sorted from blood. Documented subset: CD45RA+ positively selected. All receptors come from a man aged 18 to 30 in good health.

This clone was observed once. CDR3 loop: CASSYSPGQGNEQYF. In nucleotides, the CDR3 is TGTGCCAGCAGTTATAGCCCGGGACAGGGTAACGAGCAGTACTTC. The chain uses TRBV6-5 and TRBJ2-7; 9 nucleotides align to TRBD1. The CDR3 is made up of 15 amino acids. The germline gives CDR1 MNHEY, CDR2 SVGAGI. With 3 bases clipped from V and 5 bases from J, the junction kept 8 bases outside the gene matches.

This rearrangement joins TRBV7-8 to TRBJ2-5, with a possible D match to TRBD1 (5 bases). Germline V gives CDR1 SGHVS, CDR2 FQNEAQ. Between the trimmed V and J ends, which lost 1 base and 4 bases, there was a span of 10 bases. The CDR3 covers 14 residues. The CDR3 spells CASSLDPGPETQYF. The CDR3 region has the DNA TGTGCCAGCAGCTTAGATCCAGGGCCAGAGACCCAGTACTTC.

With respect to this clone: Other nucleotide sequences in the sample specify the same CDR3. This chain connects TRBV7-3 to TRBJ1-6; D call uncertain. This CDR3 is 14 amino acids long. The V end was cut by 5 bases, the J end by 1 base, with 6 bases between. Germline V lookup: CDR1 SGHTA, CDR2 FQGTGA. DNA of the CDR3: TGTGCCAGCAGCCTGGGGTCCTATAATTCACCCCTCCACTTT. Amino acids: CASSLGSYNSPLHF.

In its sample, this clone was seen once. The genes are TRBV6-6 and TRBJ1-1, with a tentative D call TRBD1 (5 bases). CDR1 is MNHNY, CDR2 SVGAGI, per germline (reference sequence). The CDR3 has 13 amino acids. V gave up 4 bases and J gave up 1 base, with 7 bases separating them. The CDR3 DNA reads as TGTGCCAGCAGTTCTGACAGGAACACTGAAGCTTTCTTT. This sequence encodes CASSSDRNTEAFF.

The V call is TRBV18, the J call TRBJ1-4, with 11 bases aligning to TRBD1. Germline V gene sequence: CDR1 KGHSH, CDR2 LQKENI. This CDR3 region has 15 residues. With 6 bases clipped from V and 10 bases from J, the junction kept 10 bases outside the gene matches. The CDR3 DNA follows: TGTGCCAGCTCCCTGGACAGGGGGCGGAGTGGAAAACTGTTTTTT. Encoded protein: CASSLDRGRSGKLFF.

The chain couples TRBV7-2 to TRBJ1-4, with D perhaps TRBD1 (5 bases). The CDR3 totals 13 residues. Trimming took off 1 base at V and 12 bases at J, with 12 bases between the two ends. From germline, CDR1 is SGHTA and CDR2 FQGNSA. The CDR3 nucleotides read TGTGCCAGCAGCTTAGAATCGCGGGGACAACTGTTTTTT. It yields the protein CASSLESRGQLFF.

The rearrangement uses TRBV6-6 and TRBJ1-1, with D perhaps TRBD1 (6 bases). Per the germline V gene, CDR1 is MNHNY and CDR2 is SVGAGI (reference sequence). CDR3 length equals 16 residues. V was clipped by 6 bases and J by 0 bases, with 17 bases between them. The CDR3 DNA is TGTGCCAGCAGCCGACCCCAGACAGGATTGAACACTGAAGCTTTCTTT. Its translation is CASSRPQTGLNTEAFF.

The rearrangement uses TRBV13 and TRBJ1-3; TRBD1 might be the D (6 bases). The V gene's germline CDR1 is PRHDT and CDR2 FYEKMQ (reference sequence). This CDR3 spans 17 amino acids. Trimming shortened V by 5 bases and J by 1 base, and 18 bases separated the two germline ends. CDR3 sequence (DNA): TGTGCCAGCAGCCGGGAACCAGGGGTTTATTCTGGAAACACCATATATTTT. It specifies CASSREPGVYSGNTIYF.

This clone occurred once. Other DNA sequences in the same sample also yield this CDR3. The CDR3 sequence: CASSFGTDTQYF. The CDR3 DNA is TGTGCCAGCAGCTTCGGCACAGATACGCAGTATTTT. V usage is TRBV7-3 and J usage is TRBJ2-3; no reliable D call. CDR1 SGHTA and CDR2 FQGTGA come from the germline V gene. This CDR3 is 12 amino acids long. With 3 bases removed from V and 1 base from J, the gap between germline ends came to 2 bases.

This sequence joins TRBV10-2 and TRBJ2-7; 9 nucleotides line up with TRBD2. V shed 6 bases and J 0 bases; nucleotides not matched to a gene: 9. Germline CDR1 reads WSHSY; CDR2 reads SAAADI. This CDR3 is 16 amino acids long. The CDR3 DNA sequence: TGCGCCAGCAGCCCCGTTCTAGCGGGACTCTCCTACGAGCAGTACTTC. Protein sequence: CASSPVLAGLSYEQYF.